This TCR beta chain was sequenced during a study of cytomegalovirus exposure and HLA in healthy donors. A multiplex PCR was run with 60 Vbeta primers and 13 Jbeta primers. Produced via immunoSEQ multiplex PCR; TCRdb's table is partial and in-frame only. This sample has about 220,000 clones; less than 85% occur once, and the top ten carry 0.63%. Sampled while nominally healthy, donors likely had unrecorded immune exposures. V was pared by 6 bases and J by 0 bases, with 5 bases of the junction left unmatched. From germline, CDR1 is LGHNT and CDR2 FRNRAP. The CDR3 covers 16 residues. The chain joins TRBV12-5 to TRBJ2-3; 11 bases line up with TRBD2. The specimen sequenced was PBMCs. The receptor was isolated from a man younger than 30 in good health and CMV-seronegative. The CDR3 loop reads CASGLTSGGSTDTQYF. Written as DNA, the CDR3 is TGTGCTAGTGGACTTACTAGCGGGGGAAGCACAGATACGCAGTATTTT.